This T cell receptor (beta chain) was identified in a study of T cell repertoires in cytomegalovirus infection. Study at large: Well-studied HLA-B-restricted epitopes and recently identified HLA-C-restricted epitopes of CMV were both used in the study. It can be stated that public TCR beta signatures indicated CMV infection as well as a matching HLA type.

With respect to this clonotype: Its antigen is unknown.

Study-wide points: Carriers of CMV and the relevant HLA type were discriminated by public TCR beta frequency. HLA-C-restricted CMV clonotypes gave the most frequent clonotype in two of eight donors.

MiXCR, applied by TCRdb to the reads, yields one record per CDR3 protein. Altogether about 890,000 distinct CDR3 sequences are present, approximately 31% being singletons, with the ten largest covering roughly an eighth. V lost 1 base to trimming and J lost 0 bases, with 11 bases between them. The CDR3 is 16 amino acids. Germline assignment: CDR1 SGHTA and CDR2 FQGNSA. Sequences were derived from cultured CD8+ T cells from PBMCs, sampled from culture after CMV antigen stimulation. The chain employs TRBV7-2 and TRBJ2-3; tentative D call: TRBD1 (6 bases). The receptor was derived from a human donor in good health (CMV status not recorded). Some clones in this sample may be carry-over from other donors' samples. CDR3 in DNA: TGTGCCAGCAGCTTAGGCTACAGGGACAGCACAGATACGCAGTATTTT. This sequence encodes CASSLGYRDSTDTQYF. The entire variable domain, with the rest obtained from reference TRBV7-2 and TRBJ2-3, is as follows: GAGVSQSPSNKVTEKGKDVELRCDPISGHTALYWYRQSLGQGLEFLIYFQGNSAPDKSGLPSDRFSAERTGGSVSTLTIQRTQQEDSAVYLCASSLGYRDSTDTQYFGPGTRLTVL.